These 18 T cell receptor beta chains share one sample of origin, sequenced in a study of cytomegalovirus exposure and HLA in healthy donors. PCR involved 60 Vbeta and 13 Jbeta primers. Profiled with immunoSEQ multiplex PCR; TCRdb holds only in-frame clones, not every one. The table lists about 150,000 clones, 75% to 80% of them singletons. Source material: PBMCs. The receptors derive from a man in his thirties or forties in good health and CMV-seronegative.

This chain joins TRBV12-5 and TRBJ2-5; 7 bases agree with TRBD2. The germline V gene encodes CDR1 LGHNT and CDR2 FRNRAP. This CDR3 has 13 residues. Germline trimming cut 6 bases from V and 4 bases from J; bases unmatched to any gene: 5. As DNA, the CDR3 is TGTGCTAGTGGCCCGAGCGGGACAGAGACCCAGTACTTC. Protein sequence: CASGPSGTETQYF.

V usage is TRBV10-1 and J usage is TRBJ2-7, with TRBD2 as a possible D gene (5 bases). Germline V gives CDR1 WNHNN, CDR2 SYGVQD (reference sequence). There are 13 residues in the CDR3. Trimming left V 6 bases short and J 2 bases short, with 11 bases between. CDR3 in amino acids: CASSDGITYEQYF. The DNA of the CDR3 is TGCGCCAGCAGCGACGGGATAACCTACGAGCAGTACTTC.

The chain recombines TRBV4-1 with TRBJ2-7; 8 nucleotides match TRBD2. There are 15 residues in the CDR3. CDR1 is MGHRA, CDR2 YSYEKL, per germline. With 2 bases clipped from V and 7 bases from J, the junction kept 10 bases outside the gene matches. As DNA, the CDR3 is TGCGCCAGCAGCCAACCGGGACTAGTGAGTGGGGAGCAGTACTTC. This gives the protein CASSQPGLVSGEQYF.

The V and J genes are TRBV5-5 and TRBJ2-7; D gene uncertain. The CDR3 extends over 14 amino acids. Deletions cut 0 bases from V and 2 bases from J, with 9 bases between. Per the germline V gene, CDR1 is SGHKS and CDR2 is YYEKEE (reference sequence). CDR3 amino acids: CASSLAGLTYEQYF. The CDR3 coding sequence is TGTGCCAGCAGCTTGGCCGGGTTAACCTACGAGCAGTACTTC.

The CDR3 loop is CASSESVSGTLDTGELFF. In DNA form, the CDR3 reads TGTGCCAGCAGTGAATCCGTTTCCGGGACACTAGACACCGGGGAGCTGTTTTTT. The rearrangement joins TRBV6-1 to TRBJ2-2, with D tentatively TRBD1 (6 bases). CDR3 length: 18 residues. Germline V lookup: CDR1 MNHNS, CDR2 SASEGT. Trimming left V 2 bases short and J 3 bases short, with 19 bases between.

This clone was seen a few times. The gene calls are TRBV5-4 and TRBJ1-1; 7 nucleotides align to TRBD1. In germline, CDR1 is SGHNT, CDR2 YYREEE (reference sequence). With V trimmed by 2 bases and J by 4 bases, 8 bases remained unmatched. The CDR3 covers 15 residues. CDR3 residues: CASSFRQGEITEAFF. The DNA for the CDR3 is TGTGCCAGCAGCTTTCGGCAGGGGGAAATCACTGAAGCTTTCTTT.

The CDR3 loop is CASSSPGDGTDTQYF. CDR3 coding DNA: TGTGCCAGCAGCTCCCCGGGAGACGGAACAGATACGCAGTATTTT. The V gene is TRBV11-2, the J gene TRBJ2-3, with D possibly TRBD2 on 6 matching bases. Germline V lookup: CDR1 SGHAT, CDR2 FQNNGV. The CDR3 extends over 15 amino acids. Deletions cut 4 bases from V and 3 bases from J, with 14 bases between.

A word on this clone: An end of the junction differs from the germline gene, which may be a read error. The chain combines TRBV7-7 with TRBJ2-2; 8 bases are shared with TRBD2. Germline CDR1 reads SSHAT; CDR2 reads FNYEAQ (reference sequence). This CDR3 spans 15 amino acids. The CDR3 nucleotides are TGTGCTAGCACCCAAGCGGGAGCGAACACCGGGGAGCTGTTTTTT. This codes for CASTQAGANTGELFF.

This clone has a handful of counts. This chain connects TRBV19 to TRBJ2-7; the D gene is possibly TRBD2 (6 bases). V lost 6 bases, J lost 8 bases, and 26 bases lay in between. The CDR3 is 16 amino acids. Germline loops: CDR1 LNHDA, CDR2 SQIVND (reference sequence). CDR3 in DNA: TGTGCCAGTAGGAAAGATGGGGCTAGCGAGTCCCCGAAGCAGTACTTC. Its protein is CASRKDGASESPKQYF.

CDR3 in DNA: TGTGCTAGTGGTTTCCCCATGGAGGCCTACGAGCAGTACTTC. It encodes CASGFPMEAYEQYF. The chain carries TRBV12-5 and TRBJ2-7, with D possibly matching TRBD2 (5 bases). The CDR3 consists of 14 residues. The germline CDR1 and CDR2 sequences are LGHNT and FRNRAP. V lost 3 bases and J 2 bases, leaving 11 bases between the germline ends. Looking up the rest from reference TRBV12-5 and TRBJ2-7 gives the full variable domain: DARVTQTPRHKVTEMGQEVTMRCQPILGHNTVFWYRQTMMQGLELLAYFRNRAPLDDSGMPKDRFSAEMPDATLATLKIQPSEPRDSAVYFCASGFPMEAYEQYFGPGTRLTVT.

The J gene is TRBJ1-5, the V gene TRBV30; 9 bases line up with TRBD1. V trimming: 0 bases; J trimming: 7 bases; junction bases outside the gene matches: 7. This CDR3 spans 15 amino acids. Germline lookup yields CDR1 GTSNPN and CDR2 SVGIG (reference sequence). CDR3 sequence reads: CAWSVGTGLGQPQHF. CDR3 DNA sequence: TGTGCCTGGAGTGTAGGGACAGGGCTCGGGCAGCCCCAGCATTTT.

This clone has just one count. The V and J genes are TRBV7-2 and TRBJ2-7; tentative D call: TRBD2 (6 bases). Germline values: CDR1 SGHTA, CDR2 FQGNSA. This CDR3 is built from 16 residues. Trimming cost V 5 bases and J 2 bases, with 19 bases left between them. The CDR3 DNA sequence: TGTGCCAGCAGCGCTGGGAGGTCAGGCAGGACCTACGAGCAGTACTTC. Translated, it gives CASSAGRSGRTYEQYF.

V is TRBV27 and J is TRBJ1-2, with TRBD1 identical over 10 bases. Trimming at V came to 6 bases and at J to 6 bases, leaving 16 bases not matched to a gene. The CDR3 has 17 amino acids. Looked up from germline, CDR1 is MNHEY and CDR2 is SMNVEV (reference sequence). In DNA, the CDR3 is TGTGCCAGCAGCCCCTCTTACCAGAGACAGGGGGCTCATGGCTACACCTTC. It specifies CASSPSYQRQGAHGYTF.

In its sample, this clone was seen a few times. This chain links TRBV30 with TRBJ2-7; 13 nucleotides agree with TRBD2. Germline trimming cut 1 base from V and 0 bases from J; bases unmatched to any gene: 9. This CDR3 is 18 amino acids long. CDR1 and CDR2 (germline): GTSNPN, SVGIG (reference sequence). The chain's CDR3 is CAWSAGLAGDHLSYEQYF. DNA of the CDR3: TGTGCCTGGAGTGCAGGACTAGCGGGAGACCACCTCTCCTACGAGCAGTACTTC. The complete variable domain, with remaining parts taken from reference TRBV30 and TRBJ2-7, reads SQTIHQWPATLVQPVGSPLSLECTVEGTSNPNLYWYRQAAGRGLQLLFYSVGIGQISSEVPQNLSASRPQDRQFILSSKKLLLSDSGFYLCAWSAGLAGDHLSYEQYFGPGTRLTVT.

The rearrangement joins TRBV2 to TRBJ2-7; D remains unclear. Trimming took 5 bases from V and 1 from J, leaving 6 bases between them. The CDR3 has 12 amino acids. Germline CDR1 and CDR2: SNHLY and FYNNEI. The CDR3 bases are TGTGCCAGCAGTACAGATTCCTACGAGCAGTACTTC. As protein: CASSTDSYEQYF.

This clone was detected once. Written as DNA, the CDR3 is TGTGCCAGCAGCTCGGGACAGGGACCTTACAATGAGCAGTTCTTC. It yields the protein CASSSGQGPYNEQFF. This sequence joins TRBV5-4 and TRBJ2-1; TRBD1 agrees at 9 bases. There are 15 residues in the CDR3. J was trimmed by 4 bases and V by 3 bases; bases with no gene match: 5. CDR1 is SGHNT and CDR2 is YYREEE in the germline V gene (reference sequence).

V gene TRBV7-2 combines with J gene TRBJ1-2, with 10 bases lining up with TRBD1. CDR3 length equals 13 residues. Germline CDR1 and CDR2: SGHTA and FQGNSA. Unmatched junction bases numbered 5, after V lost 5 bases and J lost 8 bases. CDR3 sequence reads: CASSATGGRGYTF. The CDR3 DNA reads TGTGCCAGCAGCGCGACAGGGGGCAGGGGCTACACCTTC.

The chain is built from TRBV10-2 and TRBJ2-2; D might be TRBD2 (6 bases). Per the germline V gene, CDR1 is WSHSY and CDR2 is SAAADI. The CDR3 has 15 amino acids. Trimming took 10 bases from V and 1 from J, leaving 16 bases between them. The CDR3 coding sequence is TGCGCCACCAAGACGCTAGCGAAGAACACCGGGGAGCTGTTTTTT. It translates to CATKTLAKNTGELFF.